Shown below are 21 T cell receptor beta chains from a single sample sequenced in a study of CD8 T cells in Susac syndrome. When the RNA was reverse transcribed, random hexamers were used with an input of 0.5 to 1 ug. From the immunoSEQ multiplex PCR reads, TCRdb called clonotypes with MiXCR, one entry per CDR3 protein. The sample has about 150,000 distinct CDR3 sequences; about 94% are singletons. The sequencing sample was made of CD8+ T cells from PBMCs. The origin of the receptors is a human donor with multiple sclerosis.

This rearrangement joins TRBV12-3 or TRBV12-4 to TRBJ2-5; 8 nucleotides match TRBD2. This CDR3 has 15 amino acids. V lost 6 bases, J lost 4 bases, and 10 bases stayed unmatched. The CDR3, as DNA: TGTGCCAGCAGCCTCTCGGGGGGGCTCGGAGAGACCCAGTACTTC. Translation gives CASSLSGGLGETQYF.

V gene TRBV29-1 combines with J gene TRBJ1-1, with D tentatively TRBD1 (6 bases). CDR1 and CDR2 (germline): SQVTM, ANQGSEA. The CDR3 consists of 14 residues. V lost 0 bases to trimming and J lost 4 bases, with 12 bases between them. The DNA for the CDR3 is TGCAGCGTTGAAGATTACAGGGTTGGCACTGAAGCTTTCTTT. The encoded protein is CSVEDYRVGTEAFF.

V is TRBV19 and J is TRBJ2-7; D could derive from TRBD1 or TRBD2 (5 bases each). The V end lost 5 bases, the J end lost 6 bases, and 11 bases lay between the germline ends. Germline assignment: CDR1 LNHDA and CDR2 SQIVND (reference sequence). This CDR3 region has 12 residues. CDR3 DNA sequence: TGTGCCAGTAGTCCCTCCGGGGCCGAGCAGTACTTC. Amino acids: CASSPSGAEQYF.

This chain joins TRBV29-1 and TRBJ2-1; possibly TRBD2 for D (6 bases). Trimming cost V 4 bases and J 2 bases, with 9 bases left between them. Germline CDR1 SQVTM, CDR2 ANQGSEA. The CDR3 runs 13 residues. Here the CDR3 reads CSVAGGAYNEQFF. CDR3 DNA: TGCAGCGTTGCCGGGGGAGCCTACAATGAGCAGTTCTTC.

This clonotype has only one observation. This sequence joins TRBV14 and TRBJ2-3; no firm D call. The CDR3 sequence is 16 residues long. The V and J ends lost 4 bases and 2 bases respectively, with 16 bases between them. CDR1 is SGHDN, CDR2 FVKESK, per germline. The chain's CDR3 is CASSLHAGPLTDTQYF. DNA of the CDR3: TGTGCCAGCAGCCTTCATGCAGGACCCCTCACAGATACGCAGTATTTT.

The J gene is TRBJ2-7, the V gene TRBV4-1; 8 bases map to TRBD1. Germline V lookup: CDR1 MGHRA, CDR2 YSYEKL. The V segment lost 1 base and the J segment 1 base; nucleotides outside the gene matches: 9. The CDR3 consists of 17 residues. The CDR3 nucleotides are TGCGCCAGCAGCCAAGTTTCCAGGGGGCGGATGTCCTACGAGCAGTACTTC. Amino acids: CASSQVSRGRMSYEQYF.

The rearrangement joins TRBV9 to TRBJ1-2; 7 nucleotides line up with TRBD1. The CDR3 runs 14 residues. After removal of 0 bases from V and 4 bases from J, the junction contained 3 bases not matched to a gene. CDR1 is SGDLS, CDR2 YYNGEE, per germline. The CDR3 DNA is TGTGCCAGCAGCGTAGGGGACAGCTCCTATGGCTACACCTTC. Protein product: CASSVGDSSYGYTF.

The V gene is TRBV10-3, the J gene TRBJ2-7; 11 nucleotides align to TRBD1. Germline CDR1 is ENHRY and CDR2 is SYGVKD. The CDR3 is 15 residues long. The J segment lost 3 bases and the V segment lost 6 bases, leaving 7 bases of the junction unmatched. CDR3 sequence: CAIRGAGTGGYEQYF. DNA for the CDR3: TGTGCCATCAGAGGAGCCGGGACAGGGGGCTACGAGCAGTACTTC.

The CDR3: CASRGAQAFF. The CDR3 nucleotides read TGTGCCAGCAGAGGGGCCCAAGCTTTCTTT. This chain connects TRBV2 to TRBJ1-1, with D possibly matching TRBD1 (5 bases). CDR1 is SNHLY and CDR2 is FYNNEI in the germline V gene. The ends were cut back, 6 bases at V and 9 bases at J, with 8 bases in the middle. There are 10 residues in the CDR3.

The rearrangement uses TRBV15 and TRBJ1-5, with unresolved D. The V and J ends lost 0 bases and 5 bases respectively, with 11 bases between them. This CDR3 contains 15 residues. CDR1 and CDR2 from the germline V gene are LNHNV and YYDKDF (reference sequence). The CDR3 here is CATSRDRGFYQPQHF. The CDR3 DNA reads TGTGCCACCAGCAGAGATCGAGGGTTTTATCAGCCCCAGCATTTT. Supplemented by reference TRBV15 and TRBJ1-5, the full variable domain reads DAMVIQNPRYQVTQFGKPVTLSCSQTLNHNVMYWYQQKSSQAPKLLFHYYDKDFNNEADTPDNFQSRRPNTSFCFLDIRSPGLGDTAMYLCATSRDRGFYQPQHFGDGTRLSIL.

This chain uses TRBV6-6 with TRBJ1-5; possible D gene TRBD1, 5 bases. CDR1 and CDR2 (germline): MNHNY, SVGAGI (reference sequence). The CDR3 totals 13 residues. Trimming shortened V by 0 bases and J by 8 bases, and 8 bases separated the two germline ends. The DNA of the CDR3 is TGTGCCAGCAGTTACTCCCCGGGGGAGCCCCAGCATTTT. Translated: CASSYSPGEPQHF.

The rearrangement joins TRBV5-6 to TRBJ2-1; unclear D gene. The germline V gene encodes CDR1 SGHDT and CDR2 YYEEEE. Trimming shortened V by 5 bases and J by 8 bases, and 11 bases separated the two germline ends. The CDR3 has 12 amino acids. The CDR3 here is CASSSDADEQFF. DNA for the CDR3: TGTGCCAGCAGTTCTGATGCGGATGAGCAGTTCTTC. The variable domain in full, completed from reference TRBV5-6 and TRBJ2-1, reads DAGVTQSPTHLIKTRGQQVTLRCSPKSGHDTVSWYQQALGQGPQFIFQYYEEEERQRGNFPDRFSGHQFPNYSSELNVNALLLGDSALYLCASSSDADEQFFGPGTRLTVL.

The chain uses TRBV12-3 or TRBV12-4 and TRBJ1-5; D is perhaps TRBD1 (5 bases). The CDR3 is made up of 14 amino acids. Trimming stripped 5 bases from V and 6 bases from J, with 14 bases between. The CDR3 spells CASSPSGGRQPQHF. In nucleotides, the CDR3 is TGTGCCAGCAGTCCTTCGGGGGGTCGTCAGCCCCAGCATTTT.

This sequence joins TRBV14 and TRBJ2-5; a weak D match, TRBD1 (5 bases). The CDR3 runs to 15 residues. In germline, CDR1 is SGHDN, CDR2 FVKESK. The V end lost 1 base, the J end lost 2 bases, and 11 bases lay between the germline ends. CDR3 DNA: TGTGCCAGCAGCCAAGTGACAGACGTACAAGAGACCCAGTACTTC. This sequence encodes CASSQVTDVQETQYF. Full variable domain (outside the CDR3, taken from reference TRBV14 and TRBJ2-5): EAGVTQFPSHSVIEKGQTVTLRCDPISGHDNLYWYRRVMGKEIKFLLHFVKESKQDESGMPNNRFLAERTGGTYSTLKVQPAELEDSGVYFCASSQVTDVQETQYFGPGTRLLVL.

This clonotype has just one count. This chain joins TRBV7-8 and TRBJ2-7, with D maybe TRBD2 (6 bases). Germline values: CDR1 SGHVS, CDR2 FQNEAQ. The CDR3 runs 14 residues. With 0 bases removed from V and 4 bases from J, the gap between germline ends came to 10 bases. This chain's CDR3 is CASSLARTIYEQYF. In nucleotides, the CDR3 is TGTGCCAGCAGCTTAGCGAGGACTATATACGAGCAGTACTTC.

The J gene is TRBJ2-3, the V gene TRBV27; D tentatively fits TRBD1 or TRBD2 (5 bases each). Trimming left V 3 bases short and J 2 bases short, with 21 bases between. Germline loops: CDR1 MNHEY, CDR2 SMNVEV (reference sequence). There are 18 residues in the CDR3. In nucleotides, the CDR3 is TGTGCCAGCAGTTTGGGTGATAGGGCTGGGGACGACACAGATACGCAGTATTTT. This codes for CASSLGDRAGDDTDTQYF.

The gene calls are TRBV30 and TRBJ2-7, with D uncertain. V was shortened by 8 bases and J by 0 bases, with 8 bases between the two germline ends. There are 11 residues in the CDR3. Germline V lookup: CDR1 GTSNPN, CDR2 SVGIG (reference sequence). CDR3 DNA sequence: TGTGCCGCAAGCGACTCCTACGAGCAGTACTTC. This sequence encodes CAASDSYEQYF.

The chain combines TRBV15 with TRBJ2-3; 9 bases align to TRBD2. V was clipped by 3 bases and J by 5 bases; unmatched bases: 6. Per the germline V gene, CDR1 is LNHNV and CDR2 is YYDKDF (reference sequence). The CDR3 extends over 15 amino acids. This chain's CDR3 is CATSSPAGGGDTQYF. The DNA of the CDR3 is TGTGCCACCAGCAGTCCAGCGGGGGGTGGAGATACGCAGTATTTT.

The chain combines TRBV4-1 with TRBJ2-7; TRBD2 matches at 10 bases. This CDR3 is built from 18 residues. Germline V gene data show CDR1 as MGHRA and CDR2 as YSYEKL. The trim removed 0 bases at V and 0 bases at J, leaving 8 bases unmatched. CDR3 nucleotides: TGCGCCAGCAGCCAAGAGGGGTCTAGCGGGGGCTCCTCCTACGAGCAGTACTTC. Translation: CASSQEGSSGGSSYEQYF.

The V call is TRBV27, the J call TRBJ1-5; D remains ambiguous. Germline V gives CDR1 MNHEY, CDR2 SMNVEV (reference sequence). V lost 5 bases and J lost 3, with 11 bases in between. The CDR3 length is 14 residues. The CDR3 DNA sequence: TGTGCCAGCAGTCCGGCGGGTCCCAATCAGCCCCAGCATTTT. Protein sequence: CASSPAGPNQPQHF.

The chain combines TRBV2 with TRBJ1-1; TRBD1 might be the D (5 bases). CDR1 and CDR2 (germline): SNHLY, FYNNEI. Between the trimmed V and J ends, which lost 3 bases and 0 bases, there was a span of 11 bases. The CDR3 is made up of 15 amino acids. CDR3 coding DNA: TGTGCCAGCAGTGACCCGGAAGGGGTGAACACTGAAGCTTTCTTT. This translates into CASSDPEGVNTEAFF.